The rows below give T cell receptor beta chains drawn from one sample of a study of T-cell memory formation after mild COVID-19. TCRdb recomputed calls from the 5' RACE reads with MiXCR, one row per CDR3 protein. There are 200,000 or so distinct CDR3 sequences in the sample; around 19% occur only once, and around 2.4% lies in the top ten. The sequenced sample consisted of PBMCs or a T cell subset sorted from them (not recorded which). These receptors all come from an adult woman who had mild COVID-19 (a few samples of this study predate the infection). Cell type and time point are not known. The CDR3 runs from the conserved cysteine through the conserved F or W. Each record gives: clone size, D gene, CDR3 length, V gene, J gene, CDR3 DNA, CDR3 protein. D genes are given only for firm matches. Some rows have no size entry. The others give once, few or many, or a class for an expanded clone.

>few|-|17|TRBV7-2|TRBJ2-3
TGTGCCAGCAGCCGGTCGGTAGCTACCCGAATTGCAGATACGCAGTATTTT
CASSRSVATRIADTQYF
>few|-|14|TRBV7-2|TRBJ1-2
TGTGCCAGCAGCTTAGCGGTGGGCGACTATGGCTACACCTTC
CASSLAVGDYGYTF
>few|-|14|TRBV12-3/TRBV12-4|TRBJ1-2
TGTGCCAGCAGCCCCTCAGGACAGTCCCAGGGCTACACCTTC
CASSPSGQSQGYTF
>few|-|15|TRBV12-3/TRBV12-4|TRBJ2-1
TGTGCCAGCAGTCCGGGACAGGGGACTAGCATTGAGCAGTTCTTC
CASSPGQGTSIEQFF
>few|TRBD2|16|TRBV6-6|TRBJ2-7
TGTGCCAGCAGTGCCCCGGGAGGGGGAAGCTGGTACGAGCAGTACTTC
CASSAPGGGSWYEQYF
>-|-|16|TRBV14|TRBJ2-1
TGTGCCAGCAGCCAAGGATGGAGGGGGCGTTACAATGAGCAGTTCTTC
CASSQGWRGRYNEQFF
>few|-|15|TRBV12-3/TRBV12-4|TRBJ2-1
TGTGCCAGCAGTTTTGGCAGGGGACCTTACAATGAGCAGTTCTTC
CASSFGRGPYNEQFF
>-|-|13|TRBV20-1|TRBJ1-2
TGCAGTGTCACCCATCCTAGCCGGGAAGGCTACACCTTC
CSVTHPSREGYTF
>few|-|15|TRBV28|TRBJ1-5
TGTGCCAGCAGAAATGGAGGGAATGACAATCAGCCCCAGCATTTT
CASRNGGNDNQPQHF
>-|-|14|TRBV18|TRBJ2-7
TGTGCCAGCTCACCATGGAGACAGACGAACGAGCAGTACTTC
CASSPWRQTNEQYF
>many|TRBD1|14|TRBV7-3|TRBJ1-1
TGTGCCAGCAGCCAGACAGGGAGGAACACTGAAGCTTTCTTT
CASSQTGRNTEAFF
>-|-|15|TRBV10-3|TRBJ1-2
TGTGCCATCAGTGAGTCGATAGGAACACTCCGAGGCTACACCTTC
CAISESIGTLRGYTF
>few|TRBD2|16|TRBV15|TRBJ2-1
TGTGCCACCAGCAGAGATCGGGGGGACGGCGGTGATGAGCAGTTCTTC
CATSRDRGDGGDEQFF
>-|TRBD2|16|TRBV4-1|TRBJ2-2
TGCGCCAGCACGGGACTAGCGGGGGCCAGAGCCGGGGAGCTGTTTTTT
CASTGLAGARAGELFF
>-|-|14|TRBV28|TRBJ1-1
TGTGCCAGCAGTTCCCGGGGTCCAATATTTGAAGCTTTCTTT
CASSSRGPIFEAFF
>-|TRBD1|13|TRBV6-2/TRBV6-3|TRBJ2-5
TGTGCCAGCAAAAAGACAGGGCAGGAGACCCAGTACTTC
CASKKTGQETQYF
>-|-|17|TRBV5-1|TRBJ1-1
TGCGCCAGCAGCCCCGTCGGTCGGGGGTTGGTGCACACTGAAGCTTTCTTT
CASSPVGRGLVHTEAFF
>-|-|14|TRBV5-1|TRBJ2-3
TGCGCCAGCAGCTTCCCAGCGGGCACAGATACGCAGTATTTT
CASSFPAGTDTQYF
>few|-|12|TRBV2|TRBJ2-3
TGTGCCAGCAGTTATTCTACAGATACGCAGTATTTT
CASSYSTDTQYF
>few|TRBD2|15|TRBV24-1|TRBJ2-3
TGTGCCACCAGCTTCGGACTAGCGGGGGTAGATACGCAGTATTTT
CATSFGLAGVDTQYF
>many|TRBD1|13|TRBV5-1|TRBJ2-7
TGCGCCAGCAGCTTGAGGACAGGGAACGAGCAGTACTTC
CASSLRTGNEQYF
>many|-|11|TRBV12-3/TRBV12-4|TRBJ1-2
TGCGCCAGCAGCTTGAGGGGTGGCTACACCTTC
CASSLRGGYTF
>few|TRBD2|15|TRBV7-9|TRBJ2-3
TGTGCCAGCAGATATAGCGGGCCTAGCACAGATACGCAGTATTTT
CASRYSGPSTDTQYF
>few|-|15|TRBV20-1|TRBJ2-1
TGCAGTGCTAGGTGGTACGGGAGTGGGTACAATGAGCAGTTCTTC
CSARWYGSGYNEQFF
>few|-|15|TRBV18|TRBJ1-4
TGTGCCAGCTCACCACCGTACAGTGTCAGCGAAAAACTGTTTTTT
CASSPPYSVSEKLFF
>few|TRBD1|15|TRBV30|TRBJ1-2
TGTGCCTGGAGTGTTACCGGGACAGGGGAAAATGGCTACACCTTC
CAWSVTGTGENGYTF
>few|-|11|TRBV12-3/TRBV12-4|TRBJ1-4
TGTGCCAGCAGTTTAGGGGAAAAACTGTTTTTT
CASSLGEKLFF
>-|-|13|TRBV18|TRBJ1-1
TGTGCCAGCGCCGCAGGGGACGGAACTGAAGCTTTCTTT
CASAAGDGTEAFF
>-|TRBD1|15|TRBV4-2|TRBJ2-2
TGTGCCAGCAGCGCCCGGGACAGGGGTTCCGGGGAGCTGTTTTTT
CASSARDRGSGELFF
>few|-|16|TRBV5-1|TRBJ1-1
TGCGCCAGCAGCTCGCTAGGGGGGGGCACGAACACTGAAGCTTTCTTT
CASSSLGGGTNTEAFF
>-|-|13|TRBV9|TRBJ2-6
TGTGCCAGCAGCGTGGGTGGGGCCAACGTCCTGACTTTC
CASSVGGANVLTF
>few|-|14|TRBV18|TRBJ1-4
TGTGCCAGCTCACCGCCAGGGGCGAGTGAAAAACTGTTTTTT
CASSPPGASEKLFF
>-|TRBD2|17|TRBV4-1|TRBJ2-7
TGCGCCAGCAGCCAAAGGGGTGCCGGGGGGGCTTCCTACGAGCAGTACTTC
CASSQRGAGGASYEQYF
>-|-|14|TRBV14|TRBJ1-2
TGTGCCAGCAGCCAAGAATGGCAGGGAGGTGGCTACACCTTC
CASSQEWQGGGYTF
>-|-|11|TRBV24-1|TRBJ1-1
TGTGCCACCAGGACCAACACTGAAGCTTTCTTT
CATRTNTEAFF
>-|-|13|TRBV12-3/TRBV12-4|TRBJ2-1
TGTGCCAGCAAGACTTTCTCCTACAATGAGCAGTTCTTC
CASKTFSYNEQFF
>few|-|15|TRBV5-1|TRBJ2-5
TGCGCCAGCAGCTTGGGATGGGCTGCGCAGGAGACCCAGTACTTC
CASSLGWAAQETQYF
>-|-|12|TRBV12-3/TRBV12-4|TRBJ1-6
TGTGCCAGCAGTGACAGGTATTCACCCCTCCACTTT
CASSDRYSPLHF
>-|TRBD1|16|TRBV4-2|TRBJ2-2
TGTGCCAGCAGCACGAGAACAGGGGCGAACACCGGGGAGCTGTTTTTT
CASSTRTGANTGELFF
>-|TRBD2|17|TRBV3-1|TRBJ2-1
TGTGCCAGCAGCCACCCGAAGGGACTAGCGACAGCGAATGAGCAGTTCTTC
CASSHPKGLATANEQFF
>-|TRBD2|12|TRBV29-1|TRBJ2-1
TGCAGCGTTCGTAGCGGGAGTTCTGAGCAGTTCTTC
CSVRSGSSEQFF
>few|TRBD1|16|TRBV6-2/TRBV6-3|TRBJ1-5
TGTGCCAGCAGTAACCCGGGACAGGGAAGCAATCAGCCCCAGCATTTT
CASSNPGQGSNQPQHF
>-|-|14|TRBV12-3/TRBV12-4|TRBJ1-5
TGTGCCAGCAGTTTTTCGGAGGGCAATCAGCCCCAGCATTTT
CASSFSEGNQPQHF
>-|-|12|TRBV3-1|TRBJ1-2
TGTGCCAGCAGCCCAGGGCTATATGGCTACACCTTC
CASSPGLYGYTF
>few|-|14|TRBV4-3|TRBJ1-1
TGCGCCAGCAGAAGGGAACTTGGGGACACTGAAGCTTTCTTT
CASRRELGDTEAFF
>few|-|14|TRBV6-1|TRBJ1-4
TGTGCCAGCAGTGGTCGTAGTTTTAATGAAAAACTGTTTTTT
CASSGRSFNEKLFF
>-|-|12|TRBV20-1|TRBJ2-3
TGCAGTACCCACAGAGATGGTTTGGCGCAGTATTTT
CSTHRDGLAQYF
>-|-|12|TRBV11-3|TRBJ2-2
TGTGCCAGCAGCTTAAGGACCGGGGAGCTGTTTTTT
CASSLRTGELFF
>-|-|13|TRBV6-1|TRBJ2-3
TGTGCCAGCAGTGGCGGGACACCAGATACGCAGTATTTT
CASSGGTPDTQYF
>-|-|14|TRBV2|TRBJ2-5
TGTGCCAGCAGTGAAAACGCCGGGCAGGAGACCCAGTACTTC
CASSENAGQETQYF
>-|TRBD1|12|TRBV6-1|TRBJ2-7
TGTGGGGCCGGGACAGACCTCTACGAGCAGTACTTC
CGAGTDLYEQYF
>few|TRBD2|14|TRBV24-1|TRBJ2-3
TGTGCCACCAGTGAAAAATGGGAGGGAGATACGCAGTATTTT
CATSEKWEGDTQYF
>few|TRBD1|16|TRBV5-1|TRBJ2-5
TGCGCCAGCAGCTCCGGACAGGGGCAAGGCCAAGAGACCCAGTACTTC
CASSSGQGQGQETQYF
>few|-|14|TRBV10-3|TRBJ1-5
TGTGCCATCAGTGAGGCAGGCGACAATCAGCCCCAGCATTTT
CAISEAGDNQPQHF
>-|-|16|TRBV7-9|TRBJ2-3
TGTGCCAGCAGCCTCTATCGCGGGGAGGGCACAGATACGCAGTATTTT
CASSLYRGEGTDTQYF
>-|TRBD2|16|TRBV4-1|TRBJ2-7
TGCGCCAGCAGCCAACCGGGACTAGGGGGATCCTACGAGCAGTACTTC
CASSQPGLGGSYEQYF
>-|-|17|TRBV24-1|TRBJ2-7
TGTGCCACCAGTGATACCGCCGTGGGGGGACCGATCTACGAGCAGTACTTC
CATSDTAVGGPIYEQYF